The 21 T cell receptor beta chains given below trace back to one sample, sequenced in a study of blood T cell repertoires in COVID-19. Assay: immunoSEQ multiplex PCR; the TCRdb copy retains only in-frame clones and omits some. The sample records roughly 42,000 clones, around 89% being singletons. Source material: peripheral blood. These TCRs come from a human donor in a cohort sampled during active COVID-19.

The rearrangement links TRBV7-9 to TRBJ2-3; D not resolved. The germline V and J ends were trimmed by 4 bases and 6 bases, with 8 bases remaining between them. CDR1 and CDR2 from the germline V gene are SEHNR and FQNEAQ (reference sequence). The CDR3 covers 12 residues. The DNA for the CDR3 is TGTGCCAGCAGCTCACTCGTCGATACGCAGTATTTT. Translated: CASSSLVDTQYF.

The J gene is TRBJ1-5, the V gene TRBV11-2, with a possible D match to TRBD1 (6 bases). Germline values: CDR1 SGHAT, CDR2 FQNNGV. The CDR3 is made up of 15 amino acids. V lost 1 base and J 6 bases, leaving 13 bases between the germline ends. CDR3 nucleotides: TGTGCCAGCAGCTTAGGGTCAGGGGTCGGTCAGCCCCAGCATTTT. Amino acid sequence: CASSLGSGVGQPQHF.

The V and J genes are TRBV5-1 and TRBJ1-2; D not resolved. The CDR3 runs to 15 residues. The germline V and J ends were trimmed by 4 bases and 4 bases, with 17 bases remaining between them. The V gene's germline CDR1 is SGHRS and CDR2 YFSETQ. CDR3 sequence reads: CASSTMLGSSYGYTF. CDR3 bases: TGCGCCAGCAGCACAATGCTCGGTTCTAGCTATGGCTACACCTTC. The full variable domain, completed using reference TRBV5-1 and TRBJ1-2, is KAGVTQTPRYLIKTRGQQVTLSCSPISGHRSVSWYQQTPGQGLQFLFEYFSETQRNKGNFPGRFSGRQFSNSRSEMNVSTLELGDSALYLCASSTMLGSSYGYTFGSGTRLTVV.

This chain links TRBV12-5 with TRBJ2-1; 8 positions match TRBD1. Losses at the gene ends were 4 bases for V and 2 bases for J; bases not matched to a gene: 4. This CDR3 contains 15 residues. Germline loops: CDR1 LGHNT, CDR2 FRNRAP. The CDR3: CASGSQGAAYNEQFF. Here the CDR3 DNA reads TGTGCTAGTGGTTCGCAGGGGGCGGCCTACAATGAGCAGTTCTTC. Complete variable domain (other parts from reference TRBV12-5 and TRBJ2-1): DARVTQTPRHKVTEMGQEVTMRCQPILGHNTVFWYRQTMMQGLELLAYFRNRAPLDDSGMPKDRFSAEMPDATLATLKIQPSEPRDSAVYFCASGSQGAAYNEQFFGPGTRLTVL.

The CDR3 coding sequence is TGTGCCAGCAACTTGGGCAGGGGGTTAGGCTACGAGCAGTACTTC. This gives the protein CASNLGRGLGYEQYF. This chain joins TRBV6-5 and TRBJ2-7, with 7 bases identical to TRBD1. The germline gives CDR1 MNHEY, CDR2 SVGAGI. The CDR3 loop spans 15 amino acids. V gave up 7 bases and J gave up 3 bases; unmatched junction bases: 12.

The rearrangement uses TRBV5-1 and TRBJ2-1; 11 nucleotides line up with TRBD2. Germline lookup yields CDR1 SGHRS and CDR2 YFSETQ. V trimming: 1 base; J trimming: 0 bases; junction bases outside the gene matches: 6. This CDR3 has 18 amino acids. CDR3 nucleotide sequence: TGCGCCAGCAGCTTGACTAGCGGGAGCCTCAGCTCCTACAATGAGCAGTTCTTC. Its protein product is CASSLTSGSLSSYNEQFF.

This chain links TRBV7-2 with TRBJ2-5; D remains ambiguous. The V and J ends lost 2 bases and 5 bases respectively, with 6 bases between them. Per germline, CDR1 SGHTA and CDR2 FQGNSA. The CDR3 has 12 residues. The CDR3 DNA reads TGTGCCAGCAGCTTAAGGCGGGAGACCCAGTACTTC. Its protein product is CASSLRRETQYF.

This clone came up once. Here the CDR3 DNA reads TGTGCCTGGAGTGTACGTAACAGCTATGGCTACACCTTC. Its protein is CAWSVRNSYGYTF. This rearrangement joins TRBV30 to TRBJ1-2; the D is unclear. The CDR3 is made up of 13 amino acids. Germline V CDR1 and CDR2: GTSNPN, SVGIG (reference sequence). V was clipped by 0 bases and J by 4 bases, with 9 bases between them. Looking up the rest from reference TRBV30 and TRBJ1-2 gives the full variable domain: SQTIHQWPATLVQPVGSPLSLECTVEGTSNPNLYWYRQAAGRGLQLLFYSVGIGQISSEVPQNLSASRPQDRQFILSSKKLLLSDSGFYLCAWSVRNSYGYTFGSGTRLTVV.

This sequence joins TRBV27 and TRBJ2-6, with 7 bases matching TRBD1. Losses at the gene ends were 5 bases for V and 0 bases for J; bases not matched to a gene: 10. The CDR3 is made up of 18 amino acids. Germline assignment: CDR1 MNHEY and CDR2 SMNVEV (reference sequence). CDR3 DNA: TGTGCCAGCAGTCTCTGGACAGGTGATAGCTCTGGGGCCAACGTCCTGACTTTC. Translated: CASSLWTGDSSGANVLTF.

V usage is TRBV6-1 and J usage is TRBJ1-6; the D is unclear. The CDR3 runs to 17 residues. CDR1 is MNHNS, CDR2 SASEGT, per germline. Deletions cut 4 bases from V and 0 bases from J, with 13 bases between. The CDR3 DNA sequence: TGTGCCAGCAGTGGACAATTTGTAAGCTCCTATAATTCACCCCTCCACTTT. Its protein is CASSGQFVSSYNSPLHF.

The chain uses TRBV3-1 (or the pseudogene TRBV3-2) and TRBJ2-5, with TRBD2 matching over 10 bases. Trimming removed 1 base from V and 5 bases from J; junction bases left unmatched: 7. The germline CDR1 and CDR2 sequences are LGHDT and YNNKEL (reference sequence). The CDR3 runs to 16 residues. CDR3: CASSQGLAGLRETQYF. The CDR3 DNA reads as TGTGCCAGCAGCCAAGGACTAGCGGGTCTCCGGGAGACCCAGTACTTC.

This sequence joins TRBV25-1 and TRBJ2-6; 8 nucleotides agree with TRBD2. Trimming removed 1 base from V and 0 bases from J; junction bases left unmatched: 5. The CDR3 has 18 residues. From germline, CDR1 is MGHDK and CDR2 SYGVNS. In DNA, the CDR3 is TGTGCCAGCAGTGAATGGGCGGGGACTAGCTCTGGGGCCAACGTCCTGACTTTC. Translating it yields CASSEWAGTSSGANVLTF.

To note about this clone: Within the sample, other DNA sequences also encode this same CDR3. The genes are TRBV20-1 and TRBJ2-2; 7 bases line up with TRBD1. This CDR3 has 14 residues. Germline assignment: CDR1 DFQATT and CDR2 SNEGSKA (reference sequence). The V and J ends lost 3 bases and 1 base, in that order; junction bases with no gene match: 2. CDR3 residues: CSASRQGNTGELFF. The CDR3 nucleotides read TGCAGTGCTAGTAGACAGGGGAACACCGGGGAGCTGTTTTTT.

Only one count was recorded for this clone. The chain links TRBV5-1 to TRBJ1-1, with D hard to call. The germline gives CDR1 SGHRS, CDR2 YFSETQ. The CDR3 consists of 14 residues. V lost 0 bases, J lost 0 bases, and 6 bases lay in between. The CDR3 region has the DNA TGCGCCAGCAGCTTGGGCGGGTTGAACACTGAAGCTTTCTTT. Protein product: CASSLGGLNTEAFF.

V gene TRBV30 combines with J gene TRBJ2-1; D ambiguous. V shed 0 bases and J shed 8 bases, with 8 bases lying between them. The CDR3 extends over 12 amino acids. Germline V gene sequence: CDR1 GTSNPN, CDR2 SVGIG (reference sequence). The chain's CDR3 is CAWSVLSHEQFF. DNA of the CDR3: TGTGCCTGGAGTGTACTTAGTCATGAGCAGTTCTTC. The full variable domain, its missing parts supplied by reference TRBV30 and TRBJ2-1, is SQTIHQWPATLVQPVGSPLSLECTVEGTSNPNLYWYRQAAGRGLQLLFYSVGIGQISSEVPQNLSASRPQDRQFILSSKKLLLSDSGFYLCAWSVLSHEQFFGPGTRLTVL.

J is TRBJ1-1 and V is TRBV6-2 or TRBV6-3; D gene uncertain. Trimming removed 0 bases at V and 7 bases at J, with 6 bases between. From germline, CDR1 is MNHEY and CDR2 SVGEGT. The CDR3 is 12 amino acids. DNA of the CDR3: TGTGCCAGCAGTTACTCGCAGAATGAAGCTTTCTTT. Translating it yields CASSYSQNEAFF.

CDR3 nucleotides: TGTGCCAGCAGTGACGGACAGGGCCCTGGCTACACCTTC. Translated: CASSDGQGPGYTF. The rearrangement links TRBV2 to TRBJ1-2; 8 positions match TRBD1. Trimming removed 3 bases from V and 7 bases from J; junction bases left unmatched: 4. There are 13 residues in the CDR3. CDR1 SNHLY and CDR2 FYNNEI come from the germline V gene.

The CDR3 bases are TGTGCCAGCAGCTCCCGTGACAGGGGGGCATATGGCTACACCTTC. Residues: CASSSRDRGAYGYTF. This chain connects TRBV4-2 to TRBJ1-2; 9 bases align to TRBD1. The CDR3 runs to 15 residues. Germline V gives CDR1 LGHNA, CDR2 YNFKEQ. The J segment lost 5 bases and the V segment lost 5 bases, leaving 9 bases of the junction unmatched.

The chain has TRBV19 and TRBJ1-1; 9 bases match TRBD1. The CDR3 is 14 amino acids. Germline assignment: CDR1 LNHDA and CDR2 SQIVND (reference sequence). V gave up 3 bases and J gave up 7 bases; unmatched junction bases: 6. CDR3 sequence: CASSIPGQGVEAFF. CDR3 DNA sequence: TGTGCCAGTAGTATCCCGGGACAGGGTGTTGAAGCTTTCTTT.

The chain combines TRBV6-5 with TRBJ2-7, with 9 positions matching TRBD2. This CDR3 is built from 15 residues. J lost 3 bases, V lost 0 bases, and 3 bases had no gene match. Germline V gives CDR1 MNHEY, CDR2 SVGAGI. The DNA for the CDR3 is TGTGCCAGCAGTTACTCGATTAGCGGGAGCTACGAGCAGTACTTC. Amino acid sequence: CASSYSISGSYEQYF.

The CDR3 bases are TGTGCCAGCAGCCAAGGGACAGTCACTATATACAATGAGCAGTTCTTC. It specifies CASSQGTVTIYNEQFF. The rearrangement links TRBV7-8 to TRBJ2-1; 7 positions agree with TRBD1. The germline gives CDR1 SGHVS, CDR2 FQNEAQ. There are 16 residues in the CDR3. J was trimmed by 4 bases and V by 5 bases; bases with no gene match: 11.